This T cell receptor beta chain was found in a study of blood T cell repertoires in COVID-19 (dated by TCRdb to 2018 to 2021). Describing the broader study: Samples from collaborators originated in the United States, Italy and Spain and spanned both the acute and convalescent phases of COVID-19. The material from the prospective study consisted of cDNA or gDNA derived from T cells, B-cell-depleted T cells, or PBMCs. Deeply sampled blood TCRbeta repertoires from subjects exposed to, actively infected with, or recovered from COVID-19 were included in the dataset. The repertoires were released in a freely available public database intended as a resource for research on the immune response to SARS-CoV-2. The samples were drawn from two sources: the first 160 participants of the ongoing ImmuneRACE study, and fewer than 1,500 subjects contributed by 6 global collaborators. A de-identified subject ID, COVID-19 status, age in years and sex were almost always included in the sample metadata. HLA class I and class II types, where available, came from metadata supplied by the sample provider rather than from assay-based typing. On the study overall, not on this receptor specifically: The quantity of clinical and demographic metadata differed by source and by participant and was supplied without curation.

On this clone itself: It has no known antigen specificity. No base quality values were provided; no much bigger clone lies one nucleotide off.

Spanning cysteine to phenylalanine, the CDR3 consists of 15 amino acids. Only the CDR3 portion is preserved as DNA: 45 bases, with reading frame beginning at the first base. At the junction V is shortened by 3 bases and J by 4 bases, with 15 bases in between. Sequences MNHEY (CDR1) and SMNVEV (CDR2) are obtained from the germline V gene (reference sequence). At one collaborating source in Seattle, patients were enrolled during active infection and were followed longitudinally through the course of disease. Whole blood was collected in K2EDTA tubes by collaborating institutions according to the institutions' own protocols. For TCRbeta analysis, collaborators shipped samples as frozen whole blood, isolated PBMCs, or DNA extracted from either of those sample types. TCRbeta CDR3 regions were amplified from genomic DNA using the immunoSEQ Assay, a bias-controlled multiplex PCR. As for the original processing: Nucleated cell counts per sample were estimated from amplification of reference gene primers within the assay. To quantify the absolute abundance of each unique TCRbeta CDR3 rearrangement, sequence reads were collapsed and filtered. For each sample, productive Simpson clonality was calculated by taking the square root of Simpson's diversity index across productive rearrangements. TCRdb limited this immuneACCESS table to in-frame rearrangements with V and J called. A share of clones is missing; checked studies link under half to unresolved V genes, and the rest is unexplained. V and J calls plus clone size are reproduced from that table; the DNA served to infer D and trimming. The table for this sample lists under 300,000 clones; approximately 87% of them were counted only once. The top ten constitute approximately 12% of the sample.

The sequenced sample was peripheral blood. The sequence joins TRBV27 to TRBJ1-2; matching of 6 bases hints at TRBD1 as the D gene. This TCR derives from a woman aged 25 to 39 with COVID-19, enrolled during active disease. The CDR3: CASSLHGQGPYGYTF. The DNA sequence reads TGTGCCAGCAGTTTGCACGGCCAGGGGCCCTATGGCTACACCTTC.